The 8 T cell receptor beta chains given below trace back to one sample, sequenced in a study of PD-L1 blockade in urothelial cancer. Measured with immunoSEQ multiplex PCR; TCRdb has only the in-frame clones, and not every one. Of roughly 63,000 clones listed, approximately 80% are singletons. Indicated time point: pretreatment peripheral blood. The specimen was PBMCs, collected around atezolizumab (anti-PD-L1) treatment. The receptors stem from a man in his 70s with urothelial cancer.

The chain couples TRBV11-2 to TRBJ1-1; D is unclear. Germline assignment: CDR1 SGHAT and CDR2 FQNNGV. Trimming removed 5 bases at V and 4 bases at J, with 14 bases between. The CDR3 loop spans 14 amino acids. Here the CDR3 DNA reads TGTGCCAGCAGCCCCGAGTCCCATAGCACTGAAGCTTTCTTT. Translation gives CASSPESHSTEAFF.

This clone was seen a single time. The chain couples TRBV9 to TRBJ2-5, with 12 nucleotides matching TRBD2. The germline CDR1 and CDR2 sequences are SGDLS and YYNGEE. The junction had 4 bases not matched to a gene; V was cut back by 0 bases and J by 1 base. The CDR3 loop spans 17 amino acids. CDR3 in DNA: TGTGCCAGCAGCGTAGCTGCTAGCGGGGGGGCCCAAGAGACCCAGTACTTC. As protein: CASSVAASGGAQETQYF.

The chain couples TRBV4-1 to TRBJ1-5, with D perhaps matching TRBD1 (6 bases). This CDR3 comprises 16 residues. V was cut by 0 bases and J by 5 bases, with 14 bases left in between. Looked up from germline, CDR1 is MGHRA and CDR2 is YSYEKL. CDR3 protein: CASSQDRGGLDQPQHF. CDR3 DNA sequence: TGCGCCAGCAGCCAAGACAGGGGTGGGTTGGATCAGCCCCAGCATTTT.

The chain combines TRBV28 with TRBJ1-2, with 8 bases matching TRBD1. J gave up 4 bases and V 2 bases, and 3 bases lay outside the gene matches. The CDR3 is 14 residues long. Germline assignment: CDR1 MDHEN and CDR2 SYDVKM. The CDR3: CASSLIGQGYGYTF. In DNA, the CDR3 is TGTGCCAGCAGTTTAATAGGACAGGGCTATGGCTACACCTTC.

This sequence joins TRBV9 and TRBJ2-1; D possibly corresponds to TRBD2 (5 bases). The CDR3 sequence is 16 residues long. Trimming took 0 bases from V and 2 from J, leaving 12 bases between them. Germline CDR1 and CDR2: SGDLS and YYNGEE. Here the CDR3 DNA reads TGTGCCAGCAGCGTAGGGGTCGGGAACACCTACAATGAGCAGTTCTTC. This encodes CASSVGVGNTYNEQFF.

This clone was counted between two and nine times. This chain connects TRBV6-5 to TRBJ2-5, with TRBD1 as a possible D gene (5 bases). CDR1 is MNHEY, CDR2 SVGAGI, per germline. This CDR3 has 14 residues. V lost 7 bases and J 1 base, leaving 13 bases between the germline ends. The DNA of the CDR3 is TGTGCCAGCATCCCGGCAGGGATCCAAGAGACCCAGTACTTC. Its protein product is CASIPAGIQETQYF.

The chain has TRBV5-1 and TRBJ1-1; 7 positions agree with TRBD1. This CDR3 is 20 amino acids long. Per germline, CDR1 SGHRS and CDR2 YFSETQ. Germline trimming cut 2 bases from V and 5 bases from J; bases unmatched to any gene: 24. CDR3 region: CASSFSLGSSNGGGRTEAFF. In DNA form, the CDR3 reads TGCGCCAGCAGCTTCTCCCTTGGCTCATCGAACGGAGGGGGCCGAACTGAAGCTTTCTTT.

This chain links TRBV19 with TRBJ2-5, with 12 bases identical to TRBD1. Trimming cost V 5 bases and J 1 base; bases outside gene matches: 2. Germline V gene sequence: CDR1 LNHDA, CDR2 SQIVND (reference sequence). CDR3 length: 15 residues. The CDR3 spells CASSWGQGAQETQYF. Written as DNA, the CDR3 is TGTGCCAGTAGTTGGGGACAGGGGGCCCAAGAGACCCAGTACTTC. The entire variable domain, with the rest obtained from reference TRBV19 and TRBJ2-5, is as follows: DGGITQSPKYLFRKEGQNVTLSCEQNLNHDAMYWYRQDPGQGLRLIYYSQIVNDFQKGDIAEGYSVSREKKESFPLTVTSAQKNPTAFYLCASSWGQGAQETQYFGPGTRLLVL.